The present entry profiles one T cell receptor (beta chain) with its context. Its antigen remains unknown. Some clones are missing from TCRdb's copy, which holds only in-frame ones; the method was immunoSEQ multiplex PCR. Altogether approximately 150,000 clones are present, around 81% being singletons, with the ten largest covering 2% to 2.5%. This entry is derived from a study of cytomegalovirus exposure and HLA in healthy donors. General study findings and limits: The investigators catalogued some 150 TCR beta chains as cytomegalovirus-associated.

The CDR3 has 18 residues. Germline V CDR1 and CDR2: SGHDN, FVKESK. Trimming shortened V by 0 bases and J by 8 bases, and 22 bases separated the two germline ends. J is TRBJ1-4 and V is TRBV14, with D tentatively TRBD1 (6 bases). This TCR came from a young man in good health and CMV-seropositive. Sequencing used PBMCs. CDR3 sequence reads: CASSQDLPLGGPQEKLFF. The CDR3 region has the DNA TGTGCCAGCAGCCAAGATCTCCCCCTCGGGGGGCCGCAAGAAAAACTGTTTTTT.